The subject of this entry is one T cell receptor beta chain. This clone was observed a single time. The antigen it binds to is not known. There are no base qualities to consult, and no much larger clone falls within one base. The sample comes from a study of cytomegalovirus exposure and HLA in healthy donors (dated 2017 in TCRdb). About the study as a whole: An earlier analysis of roughly 630 of the donors reported 276 Gb of sequence data and 117 million unique TCR beta sequences from some 180 million T cells. Among several hundred genotyped donors of the cohort, an average of approximately 200,000 unique TCR beta nucleotide sequences was sequenced per donor, of which about 18% were non-productive. Class I and class II HLA loci were covered by the typing at four-digit resolution. The number of typed donors differed by locus: about 629-640 for A, B, C, DRB1 and DQB1; some 500 for DQA1; around 580 for DPA1; and 400 to 480 for DPB1. The later analysis used no new phenotypic data to find candidate immune exposures, relying instead on TCR beta sequences and their occurrence across donors. About 330 gigabases of sequencing data and around 85 million unique TCR sequences made up an early release that covered 640 HLA-typed donors. In addition to the first cohort of around 670 subjects, a separate validation cohort of 120 different subjects was used. The aim of the study was to test whether cataloging public T cell receptors could identify signatures of past pathogen exposure. All discovery cohort repertoires had been generated using a single sequencing platform. Because of strong linkage in the cohort, a handful of DR-DQ haplotypes were treated as single units for association and clustering. The study used immunosequencing to profile the T cell repertoires of 600 to 850 subjects and linked those repertoires to cytomegalovirus serostatus. In a later genetic analysis, genome-wide SNP genotypes for about 65% of the roughly 670 donors were used, and that subset was treated as a discovery cohort. Donor age, sex, ethnicity and CMV serostatus were collected together with the repertoire data. Among the roughly 400 genotyped donors, about 85% belonged to the genetic ancestry cluster associated with self-reported Caucasian donors. In a later analysis, previously published TCR beta repertoires from 550 to 750 donors were re-analyzed and high-resolution HLA genotyping was added so that TCR occurrence patterns could be studied. To decide whether each TCR beta V gene segment behaved as functional or pseudogenic, an earlier analysis of several hundred of the donors relied on high-throughput TCR beta sequencing. The study combined high-throughput TCR immunosequencing, statistical association of individual TCRs with disease status, and machine learning to predict cytomegalovirus infection status. Study-wide conclusions, independent of this receptor: Specific HLA alleles were associated with 18,000 or so TCR beta sequences at a false discovery rate of 0.05 in a later analysis. The 87-base-pair reads could not distinguish some IMGT-functional V segments, including TRBV6-2 and TRBV6-3, so those segments were excluded. Most CMV-associated TCR beta chains appeared to be HLA-restricted in a later analysis, and the HLA associations seemed to be driven largely by CMV exposure. An earlier analysis of around 500 of the donors showed that most TCR beta V segments appeared in productive rearrangements either about 87% or about 30% of the time, which broadly matched IMGT annotations. A few of the identified cytomegalovirus-associated TCR beta chains were confirmed in vitro to be specific for cytomegalovirus antigens. A further reported finding was that TCR beta sequences accurately predicted the HLA-A and HLA-B alleles for most subjects in the first cohort. The presence/absence analyses assumed that sequencing depth was roughly uniform across donors, and that assumption may not be true. The authors suggested that the approach could potentially be extended to other disease states and immunological phenotypes. The only immune exposure information available for the cohort was CMV serostatus. Compared with the roughly 670-donor mean, donors in an Asian-associated ancestry cluster had fewer N-insertions in productive TCRs, according to a later genetic analysis. A later genetic analysis associated a missense DCLRE1C variant with V-gene and J-gene trimming of TCR beta chains, and an independent cohort replicated the association. Across donors, most TCR sequences were observed very rarely, whereas some public TCRs were present in many individuals. Because HLA typing was missing for some donors at each locus, association tests included only the typed subset. In a later analysis, several top co-occurrence clusters were reported to appear linked to parvovirus B19, influenza, CMV and Epstein-Barr virus. The sequencing pipeline was judged likely to have produced a cluster of highly shared sequence variants as a technical artifact. The classifier was reported to diagnose cytomegalovirus status with high specificity and sensitivity in both the original and validation cohorts. In a later analysis, the rate of TCR association differed among HLA loci, with DRB1 alleles having the most associated TCRs and HLA-C alleles having the fewest. In a later analysis, HLA-associated TCR beta chains showed more clonal expansion and lower generation probabilities than non-associated chains that were equally common. A total of 150 to 200 TCR beta chains were listed by the study as associated with cytomegalovirus. When HLA alleles, especially DR and DQ, strongly co-occurred, attributing TCR associations to individual alleles was difficult. Because counts were too low, some 17 rarely observed V segments, including chromosome 9 orphons, were left out of the earlier analysis of some 640 of the donors. In this cohort, only TCR beta chains were sequenced, and detectable features were limited by the absence of alpha or paired-chain data. Linkage disequilibrium might explain the correlated functional status among segregating V segments, but an unknown experimental factor could not be excluded.

Trimming takes 7 bases off V and 1 base off J; junction bases not matched to a gene: 11. Taken from cysteine to phenylalanine, the CDR3 has 17 residues. The retained sequence is limited to the CDR3, 51 bases, with the frame set at the first base. The germline V gene provides CDR1 SNHLY and CDR2 FYNNEI. Library creation used the immunoSEQ multiplex PCR assay. A mixture of 60 forward primers for TCR Vbeta segments and 13 reverse primers for TCR Jbeta segments was used in the multiplex PCR. The CDR3 region of rearranged TCR beta genes was amplified from genomic DNA by a multiplex PCR assay. On the Illumina HiSeq System, the amplified TCR beta libraries were sequenced as 87-base-pair reads. As for the original processing: A later analysis tallied around 87 million unique TCR beta chains across the 666 repertoires, and about 12 million of those chains were shared by two or more donors. To remove PCR and sequencing errors, raw reads were error-corrected and collapsed into unique sequences using a nearest-neighbor algorithm that merged closely related sequences. To assign V, D and J gene segments, CDR3 sequences were aligned to IMGT reference sequences. For a sequence to be retained, at least a six-nucleotide match to both a V gene segment and a J gene segment was required. Rearrangements were classified as productive when the CDR3 lacked stop codons and remained in frame with V and J, and all other rearrangements were classified as non-productive. Following IMGT convention, CDR3 was defined as the stretch from the second conserved V-encoded cysteine to the conserved J-encoded phenylalanine. In an earlier analysis of 587 of the donors, sequences lacking an unambiguous match to a single V gene segment were excluded. An earlier analysis of a few hundred of the donors called V segments functional above 56.7% productive rearrangements and segregating when the between-donor standard deviation exceeded 5%. To diagnose cytomegalovirus status from the catalog of TCR beta chain sequences, a statistical classification framework was built. A later analysis assigned V and J genes by comparing TCR nucleotide sequences with IMGT/GENE-DB human TR gene sequences. In a later analysis, CDR3 sequences and most-parsimonious VDJ recombination scenarios were assigned using the TCRdist pipeline. In a later analysis, each TCR beta chain was defined by its CDR3 amino acid sequence together with its V-gene family, and reads lacking a unique V-gene family were excluded. A later analysis removed 450 to 600 highly shared, low-generation-probability nucleotide sequences to deal with suspected cross-contamination and a sequencing artifact. In a later analysis, a clonal expansion index was calculated for each public chain from normalized within-repertoire ranks of inferred template counts. Generation probabilities in a later analysis came from a VDJ recombination model fitted to out-of-frame rearrangements, and those results were checked against IGoR. In a later analysis, hypergeometric tests were used to score TCR-TCR, TCR-HLA and TCR-CMV co-occurrence, with a repertoire-size bias correction applied to TCR pairs. A later analysis estimated false discovery rates by permuting HLA or CMV assignments 20 times. A later analysis grouped co-occurring TCRs with DBSCAN, adding TCRdist sequence similarity when clustering within HLA-allele-positive subsets. For co-occurrence clustering, repertoires with fewer than 30,000 or more than 120,000 public chains were excluded, along with roughly 5 repertoires with anomalous nucleotide sharing. In TCRdb, the immuneACCESS table is reduced to in-frame sequences with V and J assigned. These tables do not hold every clone; where another copy was compared, an unresolved V gene accounts for under half, and the others remain unexplained. That table gives V, J and clone size, and the DNA gave D and trimming. The sample has 150,000 to 200,000 clones on record, 80% to 90% of them singletons. The ten largest clones add up to about 10% of the sample.

The cohort was made up of around 720 healthy bone marrow donors. At the time of sampling, every cohort member was nominally healthy, though immune exposures that went unrecorded were likely present. The donor tested CMV seropositive and was one of the 289 seropositive cohort members. Every donor gave a peripheral blood sample, and the peripheral blood mononuclear cells from that sample were used for TCR beta sequencing. Genomic DNA was extracted from the blood cell samples with the Qiagen DNeasy Blood Extraction Kit. The receptor's source is a young man in good health and CMV-seropositive. Material: PBMCs. The chain employs TRBV2 and TRBJ2-5; 11 bases in the middle match TRBD2. The CDR3 sequence is CASKSGSGGELQETQYF. The sequenced DNA: TGTGCCAGCAAGTCGGGTAGCGGGGGGGAACTCCAAGAGACCCAGTACTTC.